This is a list of T cell receptor beta chains from one sample in a study of cytomegalovirus exposure and HLA in healthy donors. The repertoire was sequenced with immunoSEQ multiplex PCR; TCRdb's copy has only in-frame clones and lacks some. The sample holds about 170,000 clones, over 60% seen once. Input material: PBMCs. All receptors derive from a woman aged 45-59 years in good health and CMV-seronegative. CDR3s include the opening cysteine and the closing phenylalanine or tryptophan. A D gene is named only where the DNA matches it firmly. Some rows mark clone size as missing; the rest say once, few, many or name a class of expanded clone.

D gene	clone size	V gene	J gene	CDR3 DNA	CDR3 protein
NA	NA	TRBV7-6	TRBJ1-6	TGTGCCAGCAGCCCAAGTAGCTCCTATAATTCACCCCTCCACTTT	CASSPSSSYNSPLHF
NA	NA	TRBV6-6	TRBJ2-3	TGTGCCAGCAGTTCGGACGTAACAGGAACAGATACGCAGTATTTT	CASSSDVTGTDTQYF
TRBD2	NA	TRBV18	TRBJ2-1	TGTGCCAGCTCACCCGGGGGGGTAGGTCGAGCTACTGAGCAGTTCTTC	CASSPGGVGRATEQFF
TRBD1	few	TRBV13	TRBJ1-4	TGTGCCAGCAGCACCGGGACAGGGGTCGAAAAACTGTTTTTT	CASSTGTGVEKLFF
NA	NA	TRBV2	TRBJ1-4	TGTGCCAGCAGGTCGAGGGAGGCAACTAATGAAAAACTGTTTTTT	CASRSREATNEKLFF
NA	NA	TRBV18	TRBJ1-2	TGTGCCAGCTCACCCTCTGGGGGGAACTATGGCTACACCTTC	CASSPSGGNYGYTF
TRBD2	NA	TRBV27	TRBJ2-1	TGTGCCAGCAGTTCCCTTGGACTAGATAGCAATGAGCAGTTCTTC	CASSSLGLDSNEQFF
NA	NA	TRBV4-2	TRBJ2-1	TGTGCCAGCAGCCAAGATGGACTGCCGTTTTTGGGAGCTTCCTACAATGAGCAGTTCTTC	CASSQDGLPFLGASYNEQFF
NA	NA	TRBV28	TRBJ2-3	TGTGCCAGCAGTTTGCTGGGACTGAGCACAGATACGCAGTATTTT	CASSLLGLSTDTQYF
TRBD1	NA	TRBV6-1	TRBJ1-2	TGTGCCAGCAGTGGGACAGGGCGAAACTATGGCTACACCTTC	CASSGTGRNYGYTF
TRBD1	NA	TRBV19	TRBJ1-1	TGTGCCAGTAGTAGGGTTACAGGGGTGGGCGAAGCTTTCTTT	CASSRVTGVGEAFF
TRBD1	NA	TRBV5-1	TRBJ2-3	TGCGCCAGCAGCTTGGGCGGGACAGGGGGCCGGGTGGACAATACGCAGTATTTT	CASSLGGTGGRVDNTQYF
NA	NA	TRBV6-6	TRBJ1-5	TGTGCCAGCAATAGACAGTCGAGCTTTAATCAGCCCCAGCATTTT	CASNRQSSFNQPQHF
TRBD2	few	TRBV5-4	TRBJ2-1	TGTGCCAGCAGCAAGGGCTGGGAGGGGAGGGATGAGCAGTTCTTC	CASSKGWEGRDEQFF
TRBD1	few	TRBV7-9	TRBJ2-7	TGTGCCAGCAGCCCGGACCTCGGGACAGGGAGCTACGAGCAGTACTTC	CASSPDLGTGSYEQYF